This record concerns one T cell receptor (beta chain) sequence. Its antigen is as yet unknown. As to time point: persistent/refractory GD, antithyroid drugs over 5 years with positive TRAb. The TCR library was made from RNA that had been extracted from PBMCs in TRIzol. These data are taken from a study of regulatory T cells in long-lasting Graves disease. Overall study context: Persistence in Graves' disease required over 5 years of antithyroid drugs plus positive TSH receptor antibodies. Notes on the study in general: Accuracy might have suffered from few samples. When disease was persistent, TRBV28, TRBJ1-2 and TRBJ2-5 were the favored segments.

V shed 5 bases and J shed 4 bases, with 17 bases lying between them. CDR3 length: 15 residues. Germline CDR1 reads MRHNA; CDR2 reads SNTAGT. Arm-PCR of CDR3 regions and iRepertoire HTBI primers were the basis on which TCR beta libraries were built. TCRdb independently ran MiXCR on the multiplex PCR reads; one entry per CDR3 protein. The table shows 500,000 to 700,000 distinct CDR3 sequences, with 25% to 35% occurring only once. The sample consisted of peripheral blood mononuclear cells (PBMCs), taken when the disease was refractory, from a patient treated with antithyroid drugs. The TCR comes from a female donor with Graves disease. The chain employs TRBV6-4 and TRBJ1-1; D call uncertain. The CDR3 loop reads CASSYAANGITEAFF. The CDR3 DNA follows: TGTGCCAGCAGTTACGCGGCCAACGGCATCACTGAAGCTTTCTTT.